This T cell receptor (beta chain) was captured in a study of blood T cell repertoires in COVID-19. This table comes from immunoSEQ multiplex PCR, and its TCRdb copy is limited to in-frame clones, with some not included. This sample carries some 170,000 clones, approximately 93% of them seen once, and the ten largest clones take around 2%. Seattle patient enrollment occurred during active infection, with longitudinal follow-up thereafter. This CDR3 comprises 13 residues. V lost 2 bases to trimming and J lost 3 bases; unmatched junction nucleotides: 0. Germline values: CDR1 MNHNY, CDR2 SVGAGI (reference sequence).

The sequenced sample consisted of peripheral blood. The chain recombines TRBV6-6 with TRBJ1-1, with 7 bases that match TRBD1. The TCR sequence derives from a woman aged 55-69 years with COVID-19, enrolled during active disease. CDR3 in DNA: TGTGCCAGCAGTTACGGACAGGACACTGAAGCTTTCTTT. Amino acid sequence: CASSYGQDTEAFF.